This record concerns one TCR beta chain sequence. Its antigen is unknown. CDR1 GTSNPN and CDR2 SVGIG come from the germline V gene (reference sequence). Trimming cost V 3 bases and J 0 bases, with 15 bases left between them. The CDR3 contains 16 residues. These data originate in a study of graft-versus-host responses after intestinal transplantation. The repertoire was sequenced with immunoSEQ multiplex PCR; TCRdb's copy has only in-frame clones and lacks some. The sample yields some 81,000 clones, approximately 88% seen once. This receptor was identified in a human donor who received an intestinal transplant. Here the sequenced sample was unstimulated CD4+ T cells sorted from spleen or lymph node cells, taken before intestinal transplant. This chain connects TRBV30 to TRBJ1-3; D is uncertain. This CDR3 reads CAWSRVKLSSGNTIYF. The CDR3 region has the DNA TGTGCCTGGAGCCGCGTTAAACTTAGCTCTGGAAACACCATATATTTT.